These 7 T cell receptor beta chains share one sample of origin, sequenced in a study of blood T cell repertoires in COVID-19. The repertoire was sequenced with immunoSEQ multiplex PCR; TCRdb's copy has only in-frame clones and lacks some. Altogether about 98,000 clones are present, 70% to 85% being singletons, with the ten largest covering roughly 10%. Sequenced: peripheral blood. These receptors were taken from a man between 65 and 85 years old with active or convalescent COVID-19.

This sequence joins TRBV7-9 and TRBJ2-3; 8 nucleotides line up with TRBD1. The germline CDR1 and CDR2 sequences are SEHNR and FQNEAQ (reference sequence). The CDR3 sequence is 18 residues long. The trim removed 5 bases at V and 0 bases at J, leaving 13 bases unmatched. CDR3 bases: TGTGCCAGCAGCCGCCGGGACAGGCAATGGGTTAGCACAGATACGCAGTATTTT. Its protein is CASSRRDRQWVSTDTQYF.

This chain uses TRBV10-3 with TRBJ1-5; D is perhaps TRBD1 (5 bases). CDR1 is ENHRY and CDR2 is SYGVKD in the germline V gene. Trimming left V 3 bases short and J 4 bases short, with 13 bases between. This CDR3 has 15 amino acids. The CDR3 spells CAISDLGGANQPQHF. CDR3 DNA sequence: TGTGCCATCAGTGACTTGGGGGGAGCTAATCAGCCCCAGCATTTT.

The gene calls are TRBV7-9 and TRBJ2-5, with 9 positions matching TRBD2. The ends lost 3 bases at V and 1 base at J; junction bases unmatched: 0. This CDR3 has 14 residues. Germline lookup yields CDR1 SEHNR and CDR2 FQNEAQ (reference sequence). For the CDR3, the DNA is TGTGCCAGCAGCTTGACTAGCGGCCAAGAGACCCAGTACTTC. Encoded protein: CASSLTSGQETQYF.

The rearrangement links TRBV5-3 to TRBJ1-1; no definite D call. TRBV5-3 has ORF status, its function being uncertain. Trimming cost V 0 bases and J 0 bases, with 6 bases left between them. The CDR3 is 14 amino acids. CDR3 sequence (DNA): TGTGCCAGAAGCTTGGGGCATCTGAACACTGAAGCTTTCTTT. It is translated as CARSLGHLNTEAFF.

This clone has a single count. V gene TRBV5-4 combines with J gene TRBJ2-1, with 7 bases fitting TRBD2. Germline CDR1 is SGHNT and CDR2 is YYREEE (reference sequence). The V and J ends lost 3 bases and 6 bases, in that order; junction bases with no gene match: 6. The CDR3 is 14 residues long. The CDR3: CASSSQAGSNEQFF. CDR3 nucleotides: TGTGCCAGCAGCTCACAAGCGGGGAGCAATGAGCAGTTCTTC.

A few counts support this clone. This chain connects TRBV5-1 to TRBJ2-7; TRBD2 is a possible D gene (5 bases). Germline lookup yields CDR1 SGHRS and CDR2 YFSETQ. The CDR3 has 14 residues. With 4 bases removed from V and 0 bases from J, the gap between germline ends came to 11 bases. CDR3 amino acids: CASSLTEGSYEQYF. The CDR3 region has the DNA TGCGCCAGCAGCCTTACAGAGGGCTCCTACGAGCAGTACTTC.

This chain connects TRBV5-1 to TRBJ2-6; 7 bases are shared with TRBD1. The CDR3 contains 16 residues. The junction had 2 bases not matched to a gene; V was cut back by 2 bases and J by 0 bases. Germline CDR1 is SGHRS and CDR2 is YFSETQ. CDR3 loop: CASSLQGPSGANVLTF. DNA for the CDR3: TGCGCCAGCAGCTTACAGGGGCCCTCTGGGGCCAACGTCCTGACTTTC.